The present T cell receptor beta chain was sequenced within a study of blood T cell repertoires in COVID-19 (TCRdb year 2020). Regarding the research as a whole: Samples from collaborators originated in the United States, Italy and Spain and spanned both the acute and convalescent phases of COVID-19. The repertoires were released in a freely available public database intended as a resource for research on the immune response to SARS-CoV-2. HLA class I and class II types, where available, came from metadata supplied by the sample provider rather than from assay-based typing. The sample metadata nearly always contained a de-identified subject ID, COVID-19 status, age in years and sex. Subjects who had been exposed to COVID-19, were actively infected with it, or had recovered from it provided the deeply sampled blood TCRbeta repertoires that made up the dataset. Samples were obtained from the ongoing ImmuneRACE study (first 160 participants) and from about 1,300 subjects provided by 6 global collaborators. The material from the prospective study consisted of cDNA or gDNA derived from T cells, B-cell-depleted T cells, or PBMCs.

The collaborating institutions used their own protocols to collect whole blood in K2EDTA tubes. For TCRbeta analysis, collaborators shipped samples as frozen whole blood, isolated PBMCs, or DNA extracted from either of those sample types. This clone appeared a few times. The clone's antigen remains unknown. No much larger clone is present one base from it, and per-base qualities are unavailable. The germline V gene (reference sequence) sets CDR1 to LNHDA and CDR2 to SQIVND. The CDR3, from cysteine to phenylalanine, totals 16 residues. CDR3 DNA only is kept here, 48 bases in frame from base 1. The trim is 5 bases for V and 4 bases for J, with a gap of 20 bases between the germline ends. TCRbeta CDR3 regions were amplified from genomic DNA by means of the immunoSEQ Assay, a bias-controlled multiplex PCR. The authors' pipeline ran thus. The number of nucleated cells in each sample was estimated by amplification of reference gene primers within the assay. Sequence reads were collapsed and filtered to measure the absolute abundance of every unique TCRbeta CDR3 rearrangement. Productive Simpson clonality was computed per sample as the square root of Simpson's diversity index over productive rearrangements. TCRdb limited this immuneACCESS table to in-frame rearrangements with V and J called. A share of clones is missing; checked studies link under half to unresolved V genes, and the rest is unexplained. Clone size and the V and J calls come from that table; the DNA yielded D and trimming. Recorded for this sample are 70,000 or so clones; approximately 86% of them occurred a single time. The biggest ten clones account for 4.1% of the sample.

Summary of the overall study and its limitations: How much clinical and demographic metadata was included differed by source and by participant, and the metadata was provided uncurated.

Material for sequencing was peripheral blood. The TCR originated in a man aged 45 to 65 with acute or convalescent COVID-19. The chain joins TRBV19 to TRBJ2-5; TRBD2 is possibly the D segment (6 matching bases). The bases are TGTGCCAGTAGTCATTTGTTGGGGGGTAATCGAGAGACCCAGTACTTC. This is translated as CASSHLLGGNRETQYF. The entire variable domain, with the stretches around the CDR3 drawn from the reference TRBV19 and TRBJ2-5 proteins, is DGGITQSPKYLFRKEGQNVTLSCEQNLNHDAMYWYRQDPGQGLRLIYYSQIVNDFQKGDIAEGYSVSREKKESFPLTVTSAQKNPTAFYLCASSHLLGGNRETQYFGPGTRLLVL.